Presented here are 30 T cell receptor beta chains from one specimen sequenced in a study of T-cell memory formation after mild COVID-19. TCRdb reanalysed the 5' RACE reads using MiXCR and keeps one entry per CDR3 protein. The sample has 450,000 or so distinct CDR3 sequences, 20% seen once. The sequenced material came from PBMCs or a T cell subset sorted from them (not recorded which). The origin of the receptors is an adult woman who had mild COVID-19 (a few samples of this study predate the infection). Cell type and time point are not known.

This chain joins TRBV5-8 and TRBJ2-6; perhaps TRBD1 as D (6 bases). The CDR3 covers 16 residues. Germline-derived CDR1 and CDR2 are SGHTS and YDEGEE. V was pared by 4 bases and J by 0 bases, with 11 bases between. CDR3 DNA: TGTGCCAGCAGCCCAGGACAGTTCTCTGGGGCCAACGTCCTGACTTTC. Translated: CASSPGQFSGANVLTF.

This clonotype was picked up a small number of times. This sequence joins TRBV6-5 and TRBJ2-3, with D unresolved. V lost 2 bases and J lost 6, with 6 bases in between. The germline V gene has CDR1 MNHEY and CDR2 SVGAGI. The CDR3 has 12 amino acids. The CDR3 region is CASSYVADTQYF. The CDR3 bases are TGTGCCAGCAGTTACGTGGCGGATACGCAGTATTTT.

V usage is TRBV24-1 and J usage is TRBJ1-6, with 9 bases fitting TRBD1. The length of the CDR3 is 17 residues. Germline V gene lookup returns CDR1 KGHDR and CDR2 SFDVKD. The V and J ends lost 12 bases and 7 bases, in that order; junction bases with no gene match: 18. The CDR3 bases are TGTGCCGGACCCCACCCGGACAGGGGCCAGCAAAATTCACCCCTCCACTTT. It codes for CAGPHPDRGQQNSPLHF.

This clonotype came up a few times. This chain connects TRBV2 to TRBJ2-7; 8 nucleotides align to TRBD1. The ends lost 7 bases at V and 2 bases at J; junction bases unmatched: 10. Germline V gene sequence: CDR1 SNHLY, CDR2 FYNNEI. This CDR3 has 15 residues. The CDR3 bases are TGTGCCAGCAACGGACAGGGAAGAGGACCCTACGAGCAGTACTTC. Amino acid sequence: CASNGQGRGPYEQYF.

This clonotype came up many times. This sequence joins TRBV9 and TRBJ2-1; TRBD2 aligns across 9 bases. This CDR3 comprises 16 residues. Germline trimming cut 0 bases from V and 1 base from J; bases unmatched to any gene: 2. CDR1 is SGDLS and CDR2 is YYNGEE in the germline V gene. CDR3 sequence reads: CASSVGGGASYNEQFF. For the CDR3, the DNA is TGTGCCAGCAGCGTAGGCGGGGGGGCATCCTACAATGAGCAGTTCTTC.

The DNA of the CDR3 is TGTGCCATCAGTGAGTCGACTAGCCCCCACAATGAGCAGTTCTTC. Translating gives CAISESTSPHNEQFF. J is TRBJ2-1 and V is TRBV10-3, with TRBD2 matching 7 bases. The CDR3 covers 15 residues. The junction had 4 bases not matched to a gene; V was cut back by 0 bases and J by 5 bases. Germline-derived CDR1 and CDR2 are ENHRY and SYGVKD.

This clonotype was detected a few times. This chain uses TRBV6-6 with TRBJ2-7; unclear D gene. The CDR3 is 13 amino acids. Germline-derived CDR1 and CDR2 are MNHNY and SVGAGI (reference sequence). The V end was cut by 0 bases, the J end by 2 bases, with 5 bases between. CDR3 protein: CASSYSTTYEQYF. The CDR3 DNA is TGTGCCAGCAGTTACTCGACCACCTACGAGCAGTACTTC.

In its sample, this clonotype was seen a few times. This rearrangement joins TRBV20-1 to TRBJ2-7; 9 bases align to TRBD1. From germline, CDR1 is DFQATT and CDR2 SNEGSKA (reference sequence). The length of the CDR3 is 13 residues. The V and J ends lost 7 bases and 1 base, in that order; junction bases with no gene match: 5. CDR3 DNA: TGCAGTGTTCCGGACAGGGGATCCTACGAGCAGTACTTC. Translating it yields CSVPDRGSYEQYF.

The V and J genes are TRBV2 and TRBJ2-5; tentative D call: TRBD1 (5 bases). V lost 4 bases and J lost 3, with 9 bases in between. This CDR3 comprises 13 residues. Germline V CDR1 and CDR2: SNHLY, FYNNEI. The CDR3 reads CASSVIGEETQYF. Here the CDR3 DNA reads TGTGCCAGCAGTGTAATAGGGGAAGAGACCCAGTACTTC.

This clonotype was seen a few times. This chain uses TRBV18 with TRBJ1-1; possible D gene TRBD1, 6 bases. The CDR3 spans 14 residues. The V and J ends lost 6 bases and 8 bases respectively, with 19 bases between them. Germline V lookup: CDR1 KGHSH, CDR2 LQKENI. CDR3 in amino acids: CASSTTVQGPEAFF. CDR3 DNA: TGTGCCAGCTCCACGACCGTACAGGGTCCGGAAGCTTTCTTT.

This clonotype was seen ten or more times. The chain recombines TRBV5-1 with TRBJ2-3, with D perhaps matching TRBD1 or TRBD2 (6 bases each). V was trimmed by 4 bases and J by 4 bases, leaving 19 bases between them. The CDR3 is made up of 16 amino acids. Germline CDR1 and CDR2: SGHRS and YFSETQ. The CDR3 reads CASSNLGGGSADTQYF. The CDR3 DNA sequence: TGCGCCAGCAGCAACCTCGGAGGGGGGTCCGCAGATACGCAGTATTTT. Drawing the rest from reference TRBV5-1 and TRBJ2-3, the complete variable domain is KAGVTQTPRYLIKTRGQQVTLSCSPISGHRSVSWYQQTPGQGLQFLFEYFSETQRNKGNFPGRFSGRQFSNSRSEMNVSTLELGDSALYLCASSNLGGGSADTQYFGPGTRLTVL.

V is TRBV20-1 and J is TRBJ2-1, with TRBD2 matching over 12 bases. CDR3 size: 15 residues. Germline trimming cut 3 bases from V and 7 bases from J; bases unmatched to any gene: 7. CDR1 and CDR2 from the germline V gene are DFQATT and SNEGSKA (reference sequence). CDR3 coding DNA: TGCAGTGCTAGGCTAGCGGGAGGGCCGGCTAATGAGCAGTTCTTC. Its protein is CSARLAGGPANEQFF.

V and J are TRBV20-1 and TRBJ1-1; 11 bases are shared with TRBD1. This CDR3 is built from 14 residues. The junction had 4 bases not matched to a gene; V was cut back by 6 bases and J by 1 base. CDR1 and CDR2 from the germline V gene are DFQATT and SNEGSKA (reference sequence). CDR3 nucleotide sequence: TGCAGTGCGCGGACAGGGGGCTGGAACACTGAAGCTTTCTTT. Translated, it gives CSARTGGWNTEAFF.

This clonotype was seen at least ten times. The chain employs TRBV7-6 and TRBJ2-5; 12 nucleotides agree with TRBD2. Trimming at V came to 1 base and at J to 4 bases, leaving 13 bases not matched to a gene. Looked up from germline, CDR1 is SGHVS and CDR2 is FNYEAQ. The CDR3 sequence is 19 residues long. This CDR3 is CASSLGASGGVSPRETQYF. The DNA of the CDR3 is TGTGCCAGCAGCTTAGGGGCTAGCGGGGGGGTATCCCCCAGAGAGACCCAGTACTTC.

Notes on this clonotype: This sequence may be a read error, since a much larger clone differs from it by one base. The chain has TRBV15 and TRBJ2-7; 8 nucleotides match TRBD2. The CDR3 extends over 15 amino acids. Germline loops: CDR1 LNHNV, CDR2 YYDKDF (reference sequence). J was trimmed by 4 bases and V by 4 bases; bases with no gene match: 9. Here the CDR3 DNA reads TGTGCCACCAGCATAGAAGCGGGAGCAGGGTACGAGCAGTACTTC. The encoded protein is CATSIEAGAGYEQYF.

This clonotype was found a few times. The chain joins TRBV6-1 to TRBJ1-1; no clear D. This CDR3 is 16 amino acids long. The V end was cut by 6 bases, the J end by 3 bases, with 20 bases between. CDR1 is MNHNS, CDR2 SASEGT, per germline. The CDR3 DNA reads TGTGCCAGCAGACCTGAGGGCGGGTCCGGGTACACTGAAGCTTTCTTT. Its translation is CASRPEGGSGYTEAFF.

This clonotype was seen at least ten times. This sequence joins TRBV20-1 and TRBJ2-5, with 10 nucleotides matching TRBD2. Per germline, CDR1 DFQATT and CDR2 SNEGSKA (reference sequence). The ends lost 6 bases at V and 4 bases at J; junction bases unmatched: 11. The CDR3 runs to 15 residues. CDR3 amino acids: CSAYEREGPLETQYF. CDR3 DNA sequence: TGCAGTGCGTACGAGCGGGAGGGCCCGTTAGAGACCCAGTACTTC.

The V call is TRBV7-8, the J call TRBJ2-1, with a weak D call TRBD1 (6 bases). The CDR3 has 14 amino acids. CDR1 and CDR2 from the germline V gene are SGHVS and FQNEAQ. Trimming pared 4 bases from V and 7 bases from J, leaving 14 bases between. The chain's CDR3 is CASSSSSGVNEQFF. In nucleotides, the CDR3 is TGTGCCAGCAGCTCGAGCTCAGGGGTGAATGAGCAGTTCTTC.

The J gene is TRBJ2-7, the V gene TRBV7-9; 8 bases fit TRBD2. CDR3 length: 15 residues. V shed 5 bases, J shed 2 bases, and the junction held 8 bases outside the gene matches. Germline values: CDR1 SEHNR, CDR2 FQNEAQ (reference sequence). The CDR3 bases are TGTGCCAGCAGCCCCAGCGGGAGCGCTACCTACGAGCAGTACTTC. Amino acids: CASSPSGSATYEQYF.

The rearrangement links TRBV10-3 to TRBJ1-5; 9 bases map to TRBD1. V dropped 3 bases and J dropped 0; count of bases not matched to a gene: 21. Germline loops: CDR1 ENHRY, CDR2 SYGVKD. The CDR3 is 22 residues long. Here the CDR3 reads CAISDPPLLTGTGIDSNQPQHF. The CDR3, as DNA: TGTGCCATCAGTGACCCCCCCTTGCTAACCGGGACAGGGATCGATAGCAATCAGCCCCAGCATTTT.

This chain joins TRBV12-3 or TRBV12-4 and TRBJ2-7, with a possible D match to TRBD1 (6 bases). The V and J ends lost 4 bases and 3 bases respectively, with 13 bases between them. The CDR3 contains 14 residues. The CDR3 nucleotides are TGTGCCAGCAGTTACAGGGTCGCCCTCTACGAGCAGTACTTC. It encodes CASSYRVALYEQYF.

V is TRBV29-1 and J is TRBJ1-5; D is ambiguous. V gave up 4 bases and J gave up 1 base, with 8 bases separating them. Germline V gene data show CDR1 as SQVTM and CDR2 as ANQGSEA. The CDR3 has 13 residues. CDR3 loop: CSVGSESNQPQHF. The CDR3 coding sequence is TGCAGCGTTGGCTCCGAAAGCAATCAGCCCCAGCATTTT. The full variable domain, its missing parts supplied by reference TRBV29-1 and TRBJ1-5, is SAVISQKPSRDICQRGTSLTIQCQVDSQVTMMFWYRQQPGQSLTLIATANQGSEATYESGFVIDKFPISRPNLTFSTLTVSNMSPEDSSIYLCSVGSESNQPQHFGDGTRLSIL.

This clonotype was seen more than once but under ten times. The V gene is TRBV7-2, the J gene TRBJ2-2; D is uncertain. The CDR3 length is 14 residues. Per germline, CDR1 SGHTA and CDR2 FQGNSA. V was clipped by 1 base and J by 7 bases, with 10 bases between them. The CDR3: CASSLEAAGGELFF. The CDR3, as DNA: TGTGCCAGCAGCTTAGAGGCAGCTGGCGGGGAGCTGTTTTTT.

The chain uses TRBV2 and TRBJ1-6; D unclear. The CDR3 is 14 residues long. Germline-derived CDR1 and CDR2 are SNHLY and FYNNEI. Trimming cost V 0 bases and J 10 bases, with 10 bases left between them. In DNA form, the CDR3 reads TGTGCCAGCAGTGAAGCCGTTGTGTGGTCACCCCTCCACTTT. It yields the protein CASSEAVVWSPLHF.

The chain's CDR3 is CASSFERRAAFF. The CDR3 nucleotides read TGTGCCAGCAGCTTCGAGCGACGGGCAGCTTTCTTT. The chain joins TRBV11-3 to TRBJ1-1, with no clear D. There are 12 residues in the CDR3. Trimming pared 3 bases from V and 10 bases from J, leaving 12 bases between. Germline assignment: CDR1 SGHNT and CDR2 YENEEA.

The J gene is TRBJ1-2, the V gene TRBV6-5; 7 bases are shared with TRBD1. The CDR3 consists of 14 residues. V gave up 8 bases and J gave up 3 bases; unmatched junction bases: 9. CDR1 is MNHEY, CDR2 SVGAGI, per germline. The CDR3 DNA reads TGTGCCAGCCGCTCGACAGGGCAGCACTATGGCTACACCTTC. This gives the protein CASRSTGQHYGYTF.

There are a few counts of this clonotype. J is TRBJ2-1 and V is TRBV6-4; D possibly corresponds to TRBD2 (6 bases). Trimming removed 2 bases from V and 9 bases from J, with 23 bases in between. Per the germline V gene, CDR1 is MRHNA and CDR2 is SNTAGT. This CDR3 comprises 17 residues. DNA of the CDR3: TGTGCCAGCAGTGACAAGAGACTAGTGAGTTACCCCCGTGAGCAGTTCTTC. Amino acids: CASSDKRLVSYPREQFF.

This clonotype was counted at least ten times. The rearrangement joins TRBV5-6 to TRBJ2-7; 10 nucleotides agree with TRBD1. CDR3 length: 13 amino acids. Trimming took 4 bases from V and 5 from J; bases not matched to a gene: 3. Germline V CDR1 and CDR2: SGHDT, YYEEEE. This CDR3 reads CASSRQGAHEQYF. The CDR3 DNA is TGTGCCAGCAGCCGACAGGGGGCCCACGAGCAGTACTTC.

This chain uses TRBV6-5 with TRBJ1-6; the D gene is possibly TRBD1 (5 bases). Germline CDR1 MNHEY, CDR2 SVGAGI. V was pared by 6 bases and J by 7 bases, with 13 bases between. The CDR3 spans 14 residues. The CDR3 nucleotides read TGTGCCAGCAGAGGGACCTTCAGAAATTCACCCCTCCACTTT. The encoded protein is CASRGTFRNSPLHF.

This clonotype has a handful of counts. The rearrangement uses TRBV24-1 and TRBJ2-1, with TRBD1 as a possible D gene (5 bases). The CDR3 has 14 amino acids. Trimming took off 9 bases at V and 0 bases at J, with 11 bases between the two ends. CDR1 and CDR2 (germline): KGHDR, SFDVKD. This chain's CDR3 is CATGARSSYNEQFF. In DNA, the CDR3 is TGTGCCACCGGGGCCCGGAGCTCCTACAATGAGCAGTTCTTC.